The T cell receptor beta chain described here comes from a study of blood T cell repertoires in COVID-19 (dated by TCRdb to 2020 to 2021). A note on the overall study: Samples from collaborators originated in the United States, Italy and Spain and spanned both the acute and convalescent phases of COVID-19. A de-identified subject ID, COVID-19 status, age in years and sex were almost always included in the sample metadata. The repertoires were released in a freely available public database intended as a resource for research on the immune response to SARS-CoV-2. The samples were drawn from two sources: the first 160 participants of the ongoing ImmuneRACE study, and over 1,000 subjects contributed by 6 global collaborators. The prospective study material was composed of cDNA or gDNA derived from T cells, B-cell-depleted T cells, or PBMCs. Where available, HLA class I and class II types were obtained from metadata supplied by the sample provider rather than from assay-based typing. Deeply sampled blood TCRbeta repertoires from subjects exposed to, actively infected with, or recovered from COVID-19 were included in the dataset.

Measured from the cysteine to the phenylalanine, the CDR3 is 13 residues long. Of the read, only the CDR3 DNA is kept; its 39 bases are in frame from base 1. Unmatched junction bases come to 5, with V trimmed by 8 bases and J by 4 bases. From the germline V gene, CDR1 is SNHLY and CDR2 is FYNNEI. TCRbeta CDR3 regions were amplified from genomic DNA using the immunoSEQ Assay, a bias-controlled multiplex PCR. On the study's bioinformatics: The number of nucleated cells in each sample was estimated by amplification of reference gene primers within the assay. To quantify the absolute abundance of each unique TCRbeta CDR3 rearrangement, sequence reads were collapsed and filtered. For each sample, productive Simpson clonality was calculated as the square root of Simpson's diversity index over productive rearrangements. Sourced from immuneACCESS, this table was stored by TCRdb with only in-frame sequences that have V and J called. A share of the clones is absent; for the studies checked, an unresolved V gene accounts for under half, and the remainder has no known explanation. That table gives V, J and clone size, and the DNA gave D and trimming. The sample table lists 70,000 to 95,000 clones, roughly 90% of them with a count of one. The ten largest clones add up to 2.7% of the sample.

On the study overall, not on this receptor specifically: How much clinical and demographic metadata was included differed by source and by participant, and the metadata was provided uncurated.

One collaborating source in Seattle enrolled patients while the patients were actively infected and followed the patients over time throughout the course of disease. Each collaborating institution followed its own protocols to collect whole blood in K2EDTA tubes. Collaborator samples were shipped for TCRbeta analysis as frozen whole blood, isolated PBMCs, or DNA extracted from either sample type. To note about this clone: It lacks a known antigen. Base qualities are missing; no much larger clone stands one base away.

Sequenced material: peripheral blood. The chain is assembled from TRBV2 and TRBJ1-5; 7 middle bases align to TRBD1. This receptor was obtained from a man in his fifties or sixties with COVID-19, enrolled during active disease. The nucleotide sequence is given as TGTGCCAGCGACAGGGAGAGTAATCAGCCCCAGCATTTT. It translates to CASDRESNQPQHF.